These T cell receptor beta chains were read from a single sample in a study of blood T cell repertoires in COVID-19. Produced via immunoSEQ multiplex PCR; TCRdb's table is partial and in-frame only. This sample carries fewer than 600,000 clones, around 89% of them seen once, and the ten largest clones take 1.8%. Input material: PBMCs or T cells enriched from blood (not recorded which). The source is a woman between 35 and 50 years old who had recovered from COVID-19. CDR3s include the opening cysteine and the closing phenylalanine or tryptophan. D genes are given only for firm matches. Expanded clones are given a class, and other clones once, few, many or no size at all.

d_gene | j_gene | v_gene | abundance | CDR3aa | CDR3nt
. | TRBJ2-1 | TRBV6-2/TRBV6-3 | . | CASSSGSGDSYNEQFF | TGTGCCAGCAGTTCGGGTAGCGGAGATTCTTACAATGAGCAGTTCTTC
TRBD2 | TRBJ2-1 | TRBV19 | once | CASSPRGSGNSYNEQFF | TGTGCCAGTAGTCCCCGGGGGAGCGGGAACTCCTACAATGAGCAGTTCTTC
. | TRBJ1-5 | TRBV2 | . | CASSETPSNQPQHF | TGTGCCAGCAGTGAAACACCTAGCAATCAGCCCCAGCATTTT
TRBD1 | TRBJ2-7 | TRBV7-2 | . | CASSWSGQGAYEQYF | TGTGCCAGCAGCTGGTCGGGACAGGGGGCCTACGAGCAGTACTTC
. | TRBJ1-5 | TRBV19 | . | CASSTGGYSNQPQHF | TGTGCCAGTAGTACCGGGGGATATAGCAATCAGCCCCAGCATTTT
. | TRBJ1-1 | TRBV5-1 | . | CASSLEGAEAFF | TGCGCCAGCAGCTTGGAAGGGGCTGAAGCTTTCTTT
TRBD2 | TRBJ2-5 | TRBV9 | . | CASSVGVSGTQETQYF | TGTGCCAGCAGCGTAGGTGTCAGCGGGACCCAAGAGACCCAGTACTTC
. | TRBJ2-5 | TRBV27 | . | CASSFEGPGTQYF | TGTGCCAGCAGTTTTGAGGGTCCGGGGACCCAGTACTTC
. | TRBJ2-7 | TRBV7-9 | . | CASSFYGYEQYF | TGTGCCAGCAGCTTTTACGGGTACGAGCAGTACTTC
. | TRBJ1-2 | TRBV7-2 | . | CASSPRGGAEYGYTF | TGTGCCAGCAGCCCTCGGGGGGGGGCAGAGTATGGCTACACCTTC
TRBD2 | TRBJ2-2 | TRBV7-2 | . | CASNRGGDTGELFF | TGTGCCAGCAACCGGGGGGGGGACACCGGGGAGCTGTTTTTT
TRBD1 | TRBJ1-5 | TRBV6-2/TRBV6-3 | . | CASSSRTGGTPQHF | TGTGCCAGCAGTTCCCGGACAGGGGGCACGCCCCAGCATTTT
TRBD2 | TRBJ2-1 | TRBV10-3 | . | CAISPGLAGVGNEQFF | TGTGCCATCAGTCCGGGACTAGCGGGAGTTGGCAATGAGCAGTTCTTC
. | TRBJ1-1 | TRBV6-5 | . | CAIRTGTQPYAFF | TGTGCCATCCGAACCGGGACTCAACCGTATGCTTTCTTT
. | TRBJ1-6 | TRBV14 | . | CASSQGSGGTPTSPLHF | TGTGCCAGCAGCCAAGGTTCCGGAGGGACTCCCACTTCACCCCTCCACTTT
. | TRBJ2-7 | TRBV10-2 | . | CASRAQGTAGHEQYF | TGCGCCAGCAGGGCCCAAGGCACAGCAGGCCACGAGCAGTACTTC
TRBD1 | TRBJ2-5 | TRBV19 | . | CASSIDGWAGGFKQQYF | TGTGCCAGTAGTATAGATGGTTGGGCAGGGGGCTTTAAGCAACAGTACTTC
TRBD2 | TRBJ2-1 | TRBV2 | . | CASTRTSGQPPVF | TGTGCCAGCACTCGGACTAGCGGTCAACCTCCCGTCTTC
. | TRBJ1-4 | TRBV5-4 | . | CASSLGGQHNEKLFF | TGTGCCAGCAGCTTGGGGGGGCAGCATAATGAAAAACTGTTTTTT
TRBD1 | TRBJ1-4 | TRBV15 | . | CATSLRDRGQNEKLFF | TGTGCCACCAGCCTCCGGGACAGGGGACAGAATGAAAAACTGTTTTTT
TRBD1 | TRBJ1-4 | TRBV6-4 | once | CASRGPGSNEKLFF | TGTGCCAGTAGGGGGCCAGGGAGTAATGAAAAACTGTTTTTT
TRBD1 | TRBJ1-1 | TRBV5-5 | . | CASSSMPGQGNTEAFF | TGTGCCAGCAGCTCGATGCCGGGACAGGGGAACACTGAAGCTTTCTTT
TRBD2 | TRBJ2-2 | TRBV18 | . | CASSPPAAGGPGELFF | TGTGCCAGCTCACCACCGGCAGCGGGAGGGCCCGGGGAGCTGTTTTTT
. | TRBJ2-3 | TRBV19 | few | CASSIQGFAGFPSTDTQYF | TGTGCCAGTAGTATCCAGGGTTTCGCGGGATTCCCCAGCACAGATACGCAGTATTTT
TRBD1 | TRBJ1-1 | TRBV3-1/TRBV3-2 | . | CASSDRVGAFF | TGTGCCAGCAGCGACAGGGTTGGAGCTTTCTTT
. | TRBJ2-1 | TRBV20-1 | few | CSASTGDGEQFF | TGCAGTGCTAGTACAGGAGATGGTGAGCAGTTCTTC
TRBD1 | TRBJ1-5 | TRBV28 | few | CASSPPTGARGNQPQHF | TGTGCCAGCAGTCCCCCGACAGGGGCGAGGGGCAATCAGCCCCAGCATTTT
. | TRBJ2-7 | TRBV7-6 | . | CASSYDNSYEQYF | TGTGCCAGCAGCTACGACAACTCCTACGAGCAGTACTTC
TRBD2 | TRBJ2-3 | TRBV27 | . | CASSFSGTSPDTQYF | TGTGCCAGCAGTTTCTCTGGGACTAGCCCAGATACGCAGTATTTT
. | TRBJ2-1 | TRBV6-5 | . | CASKDFRRNEQFF | TGTGCCAGCAAGGACTTTCGGCGCAATGAGCAGTTCTTC
. | TRBJ2-1 | TRBV6-5 | . | CASSKRQEMRNEQFF | TGTGCCAGCAGTAAACGACAGGAAATGCGCAATGAGCAGTTCTTC
TRBD2 | TRBJ2-2 | TRBV5-4 | . | CASSRLAGDSGELFF | TGTGCCAGCAGCCGACTAGCGGGAGACTCCGGGGAGCTGTTTTTT
. | TRBJ1-5 | TRBV6-5 | . | CASSYSAGQNQPQHF | TGTGCCAGCAGTTATTCGGCAGGGCAGAATCAGCCCCAGCATTTT
. | TRBJ1-1 | TRBV25-1 | . | CASSPRYAGNTEAFF | TGTGCCAGCAGTCCACGATACGCAGGGAACACTGAAGCTTTCTTT
TRBD1 | TRBJ1-1 | TRBV7-9 | once | CASSSQGDTEAFF | TGTGCCAGCAGCTCCCAGGGGGACACTGAAGCTTTCTTT
. | TRBJ1-1 | TRBV5-6 | . | CASSLGVWAPGAFF | TGTGCCAGCAGCTTGGGGGTTTGGGCGCCAGGGGCTTTCTTT
. | TRBJ1-2 | TRBV7-9 | few | CASSLAPLNGYTF | TGTGCCAGCAGCCTGGCCCCTTTAAATGGCTACACCTTC
TRBD1 | TRBJ2-2 | TRBV20-1 | few | CSVRGPGELFF | TGCAGTGTAAGGGGGCCCGGGGAGCTGTTTTTT